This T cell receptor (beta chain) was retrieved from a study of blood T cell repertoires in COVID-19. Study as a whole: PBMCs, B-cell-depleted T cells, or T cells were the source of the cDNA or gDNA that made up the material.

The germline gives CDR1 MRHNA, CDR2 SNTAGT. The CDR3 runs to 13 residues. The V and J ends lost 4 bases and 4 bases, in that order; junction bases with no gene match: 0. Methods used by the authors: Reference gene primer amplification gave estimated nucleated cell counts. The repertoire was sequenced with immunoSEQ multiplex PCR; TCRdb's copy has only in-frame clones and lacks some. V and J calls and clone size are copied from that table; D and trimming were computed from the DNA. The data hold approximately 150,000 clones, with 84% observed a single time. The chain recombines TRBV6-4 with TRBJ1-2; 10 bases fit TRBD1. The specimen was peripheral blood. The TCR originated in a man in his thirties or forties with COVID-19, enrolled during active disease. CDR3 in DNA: TGTGCCAGCAGTGGGACAGGGGGCTATGGCTACACCTTC. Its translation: CASSGTGGYGYTF.